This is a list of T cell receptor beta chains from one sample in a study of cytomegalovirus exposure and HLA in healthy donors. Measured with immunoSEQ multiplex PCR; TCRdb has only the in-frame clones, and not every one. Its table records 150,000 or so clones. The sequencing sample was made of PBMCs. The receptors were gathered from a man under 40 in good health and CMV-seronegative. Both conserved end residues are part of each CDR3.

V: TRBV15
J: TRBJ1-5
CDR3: CATSRAAGGVAQPQHF

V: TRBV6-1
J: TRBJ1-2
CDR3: CASSEVAGGYGYTF

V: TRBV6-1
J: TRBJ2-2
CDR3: CASSEAASGGKGNTGELFF

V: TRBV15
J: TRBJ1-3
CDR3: CATSSRGSGNTIYF

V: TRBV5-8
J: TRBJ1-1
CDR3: CASRLTGGTEAFF

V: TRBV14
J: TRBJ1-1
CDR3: CASSQARDRRNTEAFF

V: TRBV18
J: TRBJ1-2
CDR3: CASSHFREDYGYTF

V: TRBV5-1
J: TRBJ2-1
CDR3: CASSPRPRLGWEQFF

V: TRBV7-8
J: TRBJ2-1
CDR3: CASSLSPFRQGAYNEQFF

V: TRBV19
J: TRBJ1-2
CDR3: CASRPNRDRDYTF

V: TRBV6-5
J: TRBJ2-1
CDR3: CASSLEGARHNEQFF

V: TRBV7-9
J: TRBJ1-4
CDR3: CASSPRRAGQGAVNEKLFF

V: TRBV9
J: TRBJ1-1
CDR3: CASSMGRDSVYTEAFF

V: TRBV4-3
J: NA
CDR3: CASSQATSGIYEQYF

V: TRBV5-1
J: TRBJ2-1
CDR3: CASSLGLAGSYNEQFF

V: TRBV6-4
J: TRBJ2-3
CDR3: CASSEPPGGSDTQYF

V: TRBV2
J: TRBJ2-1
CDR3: CASSEDRGLINEQFF

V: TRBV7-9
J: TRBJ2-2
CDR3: CASSARTHHTGELFF